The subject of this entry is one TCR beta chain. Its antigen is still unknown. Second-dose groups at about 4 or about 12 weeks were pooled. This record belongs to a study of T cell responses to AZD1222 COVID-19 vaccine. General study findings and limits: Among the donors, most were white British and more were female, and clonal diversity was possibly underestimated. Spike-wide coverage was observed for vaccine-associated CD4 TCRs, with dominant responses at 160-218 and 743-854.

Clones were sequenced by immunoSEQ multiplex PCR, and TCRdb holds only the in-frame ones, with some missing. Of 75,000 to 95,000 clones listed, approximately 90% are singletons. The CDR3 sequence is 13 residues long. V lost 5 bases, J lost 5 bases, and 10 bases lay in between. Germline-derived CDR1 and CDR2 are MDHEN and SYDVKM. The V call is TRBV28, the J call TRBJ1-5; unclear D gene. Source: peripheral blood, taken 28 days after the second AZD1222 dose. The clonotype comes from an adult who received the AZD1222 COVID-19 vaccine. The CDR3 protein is CASSRAGDQPQHF. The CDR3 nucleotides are TGTGCCAGCAGTCGAGCGGGTGATCAGCCCCAGCATTTT.